A single T cell receptor beta chain is shown here with its context. Original analysis: Amplification from reference gene primers served as the basis for estimated nucleated cell counts. Repertoires were generated with immunoSEQ multiplex PCR, while TCRdb's copy carries only in-frame clones and drops some. V and J calls plus clone size are reproduced from that table; the DNA served to infer D and trimming. The table records 110,000 or so clones, 85% of them present only once. This sample was included in a study of blood T cell repertoires in COVID-19. Study in general: COVID-19 samples collected from the United States, Italy and Spain covered acute and convalescent phases.

Germline assignment: CDR1 SGHKS and CDR2 YYEKEE (reference sequence). Trimming cost V 4 bases and J 0 bases, with 11 bases left between them. This CDR3 comprises 15 residues. The clonotype originates from a man aged 35 to 55 with acute or convalescent COVID-19. Sample: peripheral blood. The chain employs TRBV5-5 and TRBJ2-1; no definite D call. This CDR3 is CASSHPVGSYNEQFF. CDR3 DNA: TGTGCCAGCAGCCATCCCGTCGGCTCCTACAATGAGCAGTTCTTC. The variable domain in full, completed from reference TRBV5-5 and TRBJ2-1, reads DAGVTQSPTHLIKTRGQQVTLRCSPISGHKSVSWYQQVLGQGPQFIFQYYEKEERGRGNFPDRFSARQFPNYSSELNVNALLLGDSALYLCASSHPVGSYNEQFFGPGTRLTVL.